This is a list of T cell receptor beta chains from one sample in a study of vaccination and CD4 T cells after COVID-19. TCRdb re-derived calls from the PCR reads in MiXCR, one entry per CDR3 protein. Among roughly 22,000 distinct CDR3 sequences, about 30% were seen once, and the ten largest hold approximately 13%. Their antigens remain unidentified. The sample taken for sequencing was cultured CD4+ T cells from blood. These receptors were obtained from a human donor with COVID-19. Both conserved end residues are part of each CDR3. The order of the fields is CDR3 protein, clone size, V gene. Size tells how often a clone was seen (once, few, many) or the class of an expanded clone, and some rows leave it out.

CDR3 protein: CAWTISTDTQYF
clone size: few
V gene: TRBV30

CDR3 protein: CASSGPAASTDTQYF
clone size: few
V gene: TRBV19

CDR3 protein: CASSPTRVLNTGELFF
clone size: few
V gene: TRBV7-3

CDR3 protein: CASSVDLSGLYGYTF
clone size: once
V gene: TRBV9

CDR3 protein: CASSDRRIDPQQFF
clone size: .
V gene: TRBV19

CDR3 protein: CASSYSGWGYEQYF
clone size: .
V gene: TRBV6-5

CDR3 protein: CASRRDRGAPNRAFF
clone size: .
V gene: TRBV7-2

CDR3 protein: CASSERGAANSPLHF
clone size: .
V gene: TRBV6-1

CDR3 protein: CASSLGGGRNTGELFF
clone size: once
V gene: TRBV12-3/TRBV12-4

CDR3 protein: CASSPSSGPARTGELFF
clone size: .
V gene: TRBV7-2

CDR3 protein: CASSQDGQINRETQYF
clone size: .
V gene: TRBV7-3

CDR3 protein: CASTWSGGANEQFF
clone size: few
V gene: TRBV6-1

CDR3 protein: CASSLVVGSSAGELFF
clone size: .
V gene: TRBV7-9

CDR3 protein: CASSTDGNYGYTF
clone size: .
V gene: TRBV19

CDR3 protein: CASSQDPGRTYNEQFF
clone size: few
V gene: TRBV4-2

CDR3 protein: CASSFQGAGANVLTF
clone size: .
V gene: TRBV7-2

CDR3 protein: CSAPGLVAQTQYF
clone size: .
V gene: TRBV20-1